Listed here are 29 T cell receptor beta chains from one sample, sequenced in a study of T-cell memory formation after mild COVID-19 (dated by TCRdb to the early 2020s). Libraries were made using 5' RACE. Sequencing was carried out with an Illumina NovaSeq 6000. The public reads were reprocessed in TCRdb via fastp at Q25 and MiXCR, keeping in-frame beta chains. All rows with the same CDR3 protein become a single entry with the most common DNA and genes. Here the sample has about 350,000 distinct CDR3 sequences; approximately 13% occur a single time. The ten biggest clones cover about 24% of the sample. Sequencing was carried out using PBMCs or a T cell subset sorted from them (not recorded which). The receptors shown here come from a young man who had mild COVID-19 (a few samples of this study predate the infection). The sample titles of this study are shuffled in the database, so cell type and time point are left out; the donor was told from shared clones.

V and J are TRBV20-1 and TRBJ1-1, with unresolved D. The V gene's germline CDR1 is DFQATT and CDR2 SNEGSKA (reference sequence). Trimming shortened V by 7 bases and J by 0 bases, and 9 bases separated the two germline ends. The CDR3 runs to 12 residues. The CDR3 DNA reads TGCAGTGTTCCTACAATGAACACTGAAGCTTTCTTT. This translates into CSVPTMNTEAFF.

This clonotype has a handful of counts. The gene calls are TRBV6-1 and TRBJ2-3; 10 positions match TRBD2. Germline CDR1 is MNHNS and CDR2 is SASEGT. V shed 6 bases and J 6 bases; nucleotides not matched to a gene: 9. The CDR3 covers 15 residues. The CDR3 DNA sequence: TGTGCCAGCAGACCAGCGGGGGGGGCCCCCGATACGCAGTATTTT. Its protein is CASRPAGGAPDTQYF.

This clonotype has just a few counts. The chain employs TRBV20-1 and TRBJ1-1, with D hard to call. V lost 4 bases, J lost 5 bases, and 14 bases lay in between. Germline CDR1 DFQATT, CDR2 SNEGSKA (reference sequence). This CDR3 is built from 13 residues. The CDR3 region is CSAISEGRTEAFF. The CDR3 DNA reads TGCAGTGCTATAAGTGAGGGTCGGACTGAAGCTTTCTTT.

V usage is TRBV20-1 and J usage is TRBJ2-1; no clear D gene. The ends were cut back, 7 bases at V and 4 bases at J, with 5 bases in the middle. Germline V lookup: CDR1 DFQATT, CDR2 SNEGSKA (reference sequence). The CDR3 contains 10 residues. The CDR3 nucleotides read TGCAGTGTCTTGTACAATGAGCAGTTCTTC. It is translated as CSVLYNEQFF.

With respect to this clonotype: At one of its ends the junction is not consistent with the germline gene, which may arise from a read error. The J gene is TRBJ1-3, the V gene TRBV20-1; D gene unclear. This CDR3 has 16 residues. Germline V gene data show CDR1 as DFQATT and CDR2 as SNEGSKA (reference sequence). The CDR3 DNA follows: TGCAGTGCACGGGCGGTCTGGCCAGGCGCTGGGAACACCATATATTTT. It specifies CSARAVWPGAGNTIYF.

This chain uses TRBV25-1 with TRBJ2-1; TRBD1 agrees at 9 bases. Germline V gene data show CDR1 as MGHDK and CDR2 as SYGVNS. The CDR3 totals 17 residues. Trimming at V came to 5 bases and at J to 7 bases, leaving 15 bases not matched to a gene. The chain's CDR3 is CASSPRTGVPQLNEQFF. CDR3 DNA: TGTGCCAGCAGTCCCCGGACAGGGGTCCCTCAGTTGAATGAGCAGTTCTTC.

This clonotype was observed a few times. J is TRBJ2-7 and V is TRBV14, with TRBD2 as a possible D gene (5 bases). Trimming shortened V by 2 bases and J by 0 bases, and 14 bases separated the two germline ends. This CDR3 region has 16 residues. CDR1 is SGHDN, CDR2 FVKESK, per germline. The CDR3 DNA is TGTGCCAGCAGCCAAAGAGAGGGCCTCATCTCCTACGAGCAGTACTTC. Protein: CASSQREGLISYEQYF.

This clonotype was observed a few times. The chain has TRBV7-2 and TRBJ1-2; D is undetermined. Germline V gives CDR1 SGHTA, CDR2 FQGNSA. Between the trimmed V and J ends, which lost 4 bases and 7 bases, there was a span of 19 bases. The CDR3 extends over 15 amino acids. The CDR3 region is CASSSPRARSGGYTF. The DNA of the CDR3 is TGTGCCAGCAGCTCGCCCCGGGCCCGCTCAGGTGGCTACACCTTC.

This clonotype was seen only a few times. This chain links TRBV5-1 with TRBJ1-3, with D possibly TRBD1 on 5 matching bases. Germline assignment: CDR1 SGHRS and CDR2 YFSETQ. V lost 4 bases to trimming and J lost 0 bases, with 11 bases between them. The CDR3 is made up of 15 amino acids. CDR3 bases: TGCGCCAGCAGCCGGGACCCATCCTCTGGAAACACCATATATTTT. It is translated as CASSRDPSSGNTIYF.

This sequence joins TRBV20-1 and TRBJ1-2, with D hard to call. Trimming stripped 1 base from V and 2 bases from J, with 11 bases between. Looked up from germline, CDR1 is DFQATT and CDR2 is SNEGSKA (reference sequence). This CDR3 contains 14 residues. DNA for the CDR3: TGCAGTGCTAGAGTAGGAGAGCTCAACTATGGCTACACCTTC. Amino acid sequence: CSARVGELNYGYTF.

This chain connects TRBV27 to TRBJ1-4, with D possibly matching TRBD1 (5 bases). Germline values: CDR1 MNHEY, CDR2 SMNVEV (reference sequence). Trimming left V 5 bases short and J 3 bases short, with 13 bases between. The CDR3 contains 15 residues. In DNA, the CDR3 is TGTGCCAGCAGTCACTACAGGCCCCCTAATGAAAAACTGTTTTTT. This translates into CASSHYRPPNEKLFF.

This clonotype was recorded a few times. The V gene is TRBV20-1, the J gene TRBJ2-3; D not certain. CDR3 length equals 11 residues. The V end was cut by 7 bases, the J end by 6 bases, with 11 bases between. Germline V gene data show CDR1 as DFQATT and CDR2 as SNEGSKA (reference sequence). The CDR3 region is CSDGSRDTQYF. As DNA, the CDR3 is TGCAGTGACGGGTCCAGGGATACGCAGTATTTT.

This clonotype came up many times. This chain uses TRBV9 with TRBJ2-1; D gene ambiguous. V was pared by 0 bases and J by 7 bases, with 11 bases between. CDR1 and CDR2 (germline): SGDLS, YYNGEE. The CDR3 totals 14 residues. The CDR3 loop is CASSVAVARNEQFF. DNA of the CDR3: TGTGCCAGCAGCGTAGCTGTAGCTCGAAATGAGCAGTTCTTC.

In regard to this clonotype: A clone one base away is much larger, so this may be a read error. This rearrangement joins TRBV7-9 to TRBJ2-3; 8 nucleotides line up with TRBD2. J was trimmed by 2 bases and V by 4 bases; bases with no gene match: 8. This CDR3 contains 16 residues. Germline V lookup: CDR1 SEHNR, CDR2 FQNEAQ (reference sequence). In DNA, the CDR3 is TGTGCCAGCAGCTCGAAACTAGCGGTGGCCACAGATACGCAGTATTTT. Amino acid sequence: CASSSKLAVATDTQYF.

This clonotype was observed a handful of times. The chain couples TRBV12-3 or TRBV12-4 to TRBJ2-7; possible D gene TRBD1, 6 bases. The V end was cut by 6 bases, the J end by 4 bases, with 13 bases between. CDR3 size: 13 residues. In nucleotides, the CDR3 is TGTGCCAGCAGGCCGGGACACTGGTACGAGCAGTACTTC. It yields the protein CASRPGHWYEQYF.

This clonotype was picked up a small number of times. The rearrangement joins TRBV7-2 to TRBJ2-7; perhaps TRBD2 as D (6 bases). V dropped 8 bases and J dropped 1 base, with 18 bases sitting between them. The CDR3 is 15 residues long. CDR1 and CDR2 (germline): SGHTA, FQGNSA. The CDR3 region is CASAAPTSFSYEQYF. In DNA form, the CDR3 reads TGTGCCAGCGCCGCCCCGACTAGTTTTTCCTACGAGCAGTACTTC. The whole variable domain, filled in from reference TRBV7-2 and TRBJ2-7, reads GAGVSQSPSNKVTEKGKDVELRCDPISGHTALYWYRQSLGQGLEFLIYFQGNSAPDKSGLPSDRFSAERTGGSVSTLTIQRTQQEDSAVYLCASAAPTSFSYEQYFGPGTRLTVT.

This clonotype was found many times. The V gene is TRBV5-1, the J gene TRBJ2-3; no reliable D call. CDR3 size: 15 residues. The V and J ends lost 4 bases and 0 bases respectively, with 12 bases between them. The germline gives CDR1 SGHRS, CDR2 YFSETQ. This CDR3 reads CASSLKGRSTDTQYF. CDR3 bases: TGCGCCAGCAGCCTTAAAGGACGGAGCACAGATACGCAGTATTTT.

In this sample, this clonotype turned up a few times. V is TRBV7-2 and J is TRBJ1-3; tentative D call: TRBD1 (6 bases). The CDR3 is 15 residues long. Germline V gene sequence: CDR1 SGHTA, CDR2 FQGNSA. V lost 6 bases, J lost 4 bases, and 16 bases lay in between. DNA of the CDR3: TGTGCCAGCAGTTCCCTAGGGACACCCGGAAACACCATATATTTT. The encoded protein is CASSSLGTPGNTIYF.

The J gene is TRBJ1-1, the V gene TRBV4-1; 7 bases line up with TRBD1. V shed 0 bases, J shed 2 bases, and the junction held 6 bases outside the gene matches. The CDR3 runs to 16 residues. Germline-derived CDR1 and CDR2 are MGHRA and YSYEKL. In DNA form, the CDR3 reads TGCGCCAGCAGCCAAGATCTGACAGGGCCAAACACTGAAGCTTTCTTT. Translating gives CASSQDLTGPNTEAFF.

In this sample, this clonotype turned up many times. CDR3 sequence: CASNGAAQPQHF. DNA for the CDR3: TGTGCCAGCAATGGGGCAGCGCAGCCCCAGCATTTT. The rearrangement links TRBV6-5 to TRBJ1-5; D might be TRBD1 (5 bases). Germline values: CDR1 MNHEY, CDR2 SVGAGI. V gave up 7 bases and J gave up 7 bases, with 11 bases separating them. The CDR3 extends over 12 amino acids.

Only a few counts were recorded for this clonotype. The chain couples TRBV5-1 to TRBJ2-5; D not certain. Germline lookup yields CDR1 SGHRS and CDR2 YFSETQ. This CDR3 region has 15 residues. The V end lost 5 bases, the J end lost 5 bases, and 19 bases lay between the germline ends. CDR3: CASSPAGVTAETQYF. The CDR3 DNA reads TGCGCCAGCAGTCCCGCAGGCGTGACGGCGGAGACCCAGTACTTC. Based on the CDR3 plus reference TRBV5-1 and TRBJ2-5, the full variable domain is KAGVTQTPRYLIKTRGQQVTLSCSPISGHRSVSWYQQTPGQGLQFLFEYFSETQRNKGNFPGRFSGRQFSNSRSEMNVSTLELGDSALYLCASSPAGVTAETQYFGPGTRLLVL.

In this sample, this clonotype turned up a few times. V usage is TRBV10-3 and J usage is TRBJ1-3, with D tentatively TRBD1 (5 bases). Trimming took off 6 bases at V and 1 base at J, with 16 bases between the two ends. Germline V gene sequence: CDR1 ENHRY, CDR2 SYGVKD. This CDR3 has 16 amino acids. CDR3 in amino acids: CAISGTVLNSGNTIYF. CDR3 nucleotides: TGTGCCATCAGCGGGACGGTACTGAATTCTGGAAACACCATATATTTT.

The V and J genes are TRBV20-1 and TRBJ2-1; D is unclear. The V gene's germline CDR1 is DFQATT and CDR2 SNEGSKA (reference sequence). The CDR3 is made up of 14 amino acids. The V gene lost 3 bases and the J gene lost 2 bases, with 11 bases spanning the gap. The DNA for the CDR3 is TGCAGTGCTAGTGACGACCGTCCCTACAATGAGCAGTTCTTC. Translated, it gives CSASDDRPYNEQFF.

This clonotype was observed a handful of times. The chain links TRBV12-3 or TRBV12-4 to TRBJ2-2; 10 bases agree with TRBD2. The CDR3 covers 14 residues. J lost 4 bases, V lost 6 bases, and 2 bases had no gene match. The CDR3 loop is CASRQRGGTGELFF. CDR3 sequence (DNA): TGTGCCAGCAGGCAGCGGGGGGGCACCGGGGAGCTGTTTTTT.

The V gene is TRBV12-3 or TRBV12-4, the J gene TRBJ1-1; D unresolved. The V end was cut by 7 bases, the J end by 1 base, with 10 bases between. The CDR3 is 13 amino acids. CDR3 bases: TGTGCCAGCAACGAGTACAGGAACACTGAAGCTTTCTTT. This codes for CASNEYRNTEAFF.

This clonotype showed up many times. The rearrangement joins TRBV20-1 to TRBJ2-1; the D call may be TRBD1 or TRBD2 (5 bases each). Trimming pared 2 bases from V and 7 bases from J, leaving 24 bases between. Germline CDR1 reads DFQATT; CDR2 reads SNEGSKA (reference sequence). CDR3 length: 17 residues. CDR3 coding DNA: TGCAGTGCTAGATATGGGGGTGGTTACCTAAACTATAATGAGCAGTTCTTC. Its protein product is CSARYGGGYLNYNEQFF.

The genes are TRBV7-2 and TRBJ2-3; TRBD2 agrees at 10 bases. The ends lost 5 bases at V and 1 base at J; junction bases unmatched: 9. The CDR3 is 17 residues long. Germline V gives CDR1 SGHTA, CDR2 FQGNSA. CDR3 loop: CASSQKLAGRRTDTQYF. CDR3 bases: TGTGCCAGCAGCCAAAAACTAGCGGGGCGTCGCACAGATACGCAGTATTTT.

The table lists this clonotype with a few counts. CDR3 sequence: CASNLGLAANGGELFF. For the CDR3, the DNA is TGCGCCAGCAACCTCGGGTTAGCGGCAAATGGGGGGGAGCTGTTTTTT. The genes are TRBV4-3 and TRBJ2-2, with D maybe TRBD2 (6 bases). With 7 bases removed from V and 8 bases from J, the gap between germline ends came to 23 bases. The germline gives CDR1 LGHNA, CDR2 YSLEER. CDR3 size: 16 residues.

This clonotype was detected a few times. In DNA, the CDR3 is TGTGCCAGCAGCCAAGATCTTTGGGCCACGGTGAACACTGAAGCTTTCTTT. Encoded protein: CASSQDLWATVNTEAFF. This rearrangement joins TRBV14 to TRBJ1-1; unclear D gene. The V and J ends lost 0 bases and 0 bases respectively, with 14 bases between them. The CDR3 has 17 amino acids. Germline loops: CDR1 SGHDN, CDR2 FVKESK.